The sequence of this T cell receptor beta chain was determined in a study of monozygotic twins with inflammatory bowel disease. Study-wide findings and caveats: Reduced clonotype sharing with other individuals was observed in IBD patients relative to healthy twins, especially with disease activity.

Germline V lookup: CDR1 MNHEY, CDR2 SVGAGI. This CDR3 contains 12 residues. TCRdb derives one entry per CDR3 protein from the 5' RACE reads, leaving out DNA. This sample contains 330,000 or so distinct CDR3 sequences. A word on this clonotype: The antigen remains unidentified.

The sequencing input was blood. The chain joins TRBV6-5 to TRBJ2-7. The origin of this receptor is a human donor with ulcerative colitis or Crohn's disease, or a healthy co-twin of an affected twin (not recorded which). The chain's CDR3 is CASSDNWGEQYF.